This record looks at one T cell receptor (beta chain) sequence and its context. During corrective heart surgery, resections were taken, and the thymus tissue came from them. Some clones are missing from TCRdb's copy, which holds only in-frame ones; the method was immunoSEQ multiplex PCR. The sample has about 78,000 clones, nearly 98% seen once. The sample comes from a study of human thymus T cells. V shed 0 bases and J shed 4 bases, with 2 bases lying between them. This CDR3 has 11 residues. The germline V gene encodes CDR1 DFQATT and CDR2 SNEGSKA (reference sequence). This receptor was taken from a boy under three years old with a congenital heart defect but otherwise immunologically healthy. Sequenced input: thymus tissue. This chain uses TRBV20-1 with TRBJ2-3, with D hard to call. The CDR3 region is CSARDPDTQYF. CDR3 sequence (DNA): TGCAGTGCTAGAGACCCAGATACGCAGTATTTT.